Listed below are T cell receptor beta chains from one sample, sequenced in a study of blood T cell repertoires in COVID-19. Produced via immunoSEQ multiplex PCR; TCRdb's table is partial and in-frame only. The sample has fewer than 200,000 clones; approximately 90% are singletons. Sequenced: peripheral blood. These receptor sequences come from a young man with COVID-19, enrolled during active disease. Each CDR3 is given with its conserved first and last residue. The D gene is left open where the match is weak. Clone size, where shown, is once, few, many, or a class for clones that have expanded.

CDR3 DNA	CDR3 protein	J gene	V gene	D gene	clone size
TGTGCCAGCAGCTCCCCATTGGGGGGAGGATCGAACACCGGGGAGCTGTTTTTT	CASSSPLGGGSNTGELFF	TRBJ2-2	TRBV7-3	NA	NA
TGTGCCAGCAGCGCCGGGACAGACACCTACGAGCAGTACTTC	CASSAGTDTYEQYF	TRBJ2-7	TRBV5-6	TRBD1	once
TGTGCCTGGAGTGTAAAGGGGGGCAATCAGCCCCAGCATTTT	CAWSVKGGNQPQHF	TRBJ1-5	TRBV30	NA	NA
TGTGCCAGCAGCGTCGGACAGGGAGAAACCGGGGAGCTGTTTTTT	CASSVGQGETGELFF	TRBJ2-2	TRBV7-9	TRBD1	once
TGTGCCAGCAGTTACGAGATCCTAGCGGGAGTGGACTACAATGAGCAGTTCTTC	CASSYEILAGVDYNEQFF	TRBJ2-1	TRBV6-2/TRBV6-3	TRBD2	NA
TGTGCCAGCAGGGCTGACAGCAGCAATCAGCCCCAGCATTTT	CASRADSSNQPQHF	TRBJ1-5	TRBV2	NA	NA
TGTGCCAGCAGCTTAGGCGAGACAGTGGGTGGCTACACCTTC	CASSLGETVGGYTF	TRBJ1-2	TRBV7-8	NA	NA
TGTGCCAGCAGCACCAGATCGTCCCGCACAGATACGCAGTATTTT	CASSTRSSRTDTQYF	TRBJ2-3	TRBV3-1/TRBV3-2	NA	NA
TGTGCCAGCAGTTACCCCGCTAGCGGGACCCCCACAGATACGCAGTATTTT	CASSYPASGTPTDTQYF	TRBJ2-3	TRBV6-2/TRBV6-3	TRBD2	once
TGCGCCAGCAACCGGGGACAGGGGGGCACTGAAGCTTTCTTT	CASNRGQGGTEAFF	TRBJ1-1	TRBV4-1	TRBD1	NA
TGTGCCAGCAGTCTGACAGGCCCCGGTGGCTACACCTTC	CASSLTGPGGYTF	TRBJ1-2	TRBV27	NA	NA
TGTGCCAGCAGCCAAGTCCTTCGAAAGCGACAGCAAGAGACCCAGTACTTC	CASSQVLRKRQQETQYF	TRBJ2-5	TRBV3-1/TRBV3-2	NA	NA
TGCAGTGCTAGTGACCCCGGGACAGTCTATAATTCACCCCTCCACTTT	CSASDPGTVYNSPLHF	TRBJ1-6	TRBV20-1	TRBD1	NA
TGTGCCAGCAGTGGACAGGGTTTTATACCTGAAGCTTTCTTT	CASSGQGFIPEAFF	TRBJ1-1	TRBV28	TRBD1	NA
TGTGCCAGCAGTTTGAGGGGGACCGGGGATGGCTACACCTTC	CASSLRGTGDGYTF	TRBJ1-2	TRBV28	NA	NA
TGTGCCAGCAGCTTGGAGGCAGGGGGTCTATATGGCTACACCTTC	CASSLEAGGLYGYTF	TRBJ1-2	TRBV5-4	TRBD1	NA
TGCGCCAGCAGCCAAGTGGGACACTATGAAGCTTTCTTT	CASSQVGHYEAFF	TRBJ1-1	TRBV4-3	NA	NA
TGTGCCAGCAGCCCCCTAGCGGGATTGACAGATACGCAGTATTTT	CASSPLAGLTDTQYF	TRBJ2-3	TRBV9	TRBD2	NA
TGTGCCAGCAGCAATACAGGGGGCAACTATGGCTACACCTTC	CASSNTGGNYGYTF	TRBJ1-2	TRBV11-2	TRBD1	NA
TGTGCCAGCAGCACCCAGGGGGACGCTTTCTTT	CASSTQGDAFF	TRBJ1-1	TRBV6-6	TRBD1	NA
TGTGCCAGCAGTTCACCGGGACAGGGGGGGTACGAGCAGTACTTC	CASSSPGQGGYEQYF	TRBJ2-7	TRBV6-5	TRBD1	NA
TGTGCCAGCAGTTCAGGACTAGCGGGGGCCACAGATACGCAGTATTTT	CASSSGLAGATDTQYF	TRBJ2-3	TRBV6-5	TRBD2	NA
TGCGCCAGCAGCCAGGGGTGGGGGGGGACGAACACTGAAGCTTTCTTT	CASSQGWGGTNTEAFF	TRBJ1-1	TRBV4-3	NA	NA
TGCGCCAGCACCTACTCCGGGACAGGTTTGGATTCACCCCTCCACTTT	CASTYSGTGLDSPLHF	TRBJ1-6	TRBV5-1	TRBD1	once
TGTGCCAGCAGGACAGGGCTGAACACTGAAGCTTTCTTT	CASRTGLNTEAFF	TRBJ1-1	TRBV2	TRBD1	NA
TGCAGCGTTGAACTAGCGGGGGGAACTTACAATGAGCAGTTCTTC	CSVELAGGTYNEQFF	TRBJ2-1	TRBV29-1	TRBD2	NA
TGTGCCAGCAGTTTATTTGGACCCGGGACTAGCGGGAGATCAACCTACAATGAGCAGTTCTTC	CASSLFGPGTSGRSTYNEQFF	TRBJ2-1	TRBV28	TRBD2	once
TGTGCCAGTAGTATAGGACCCAGGGTGTATGGCTACACCTTC	CASSIGPRVYGYTF	TRBJ1-2	TRBV19	NA	NA
TGTGCCAGCAGTTCTAGCTACGAGCAGTACTTC	CASSSSYEQYF	TRBJ2-7	TRBV27	NA	NA
TGTGCCAGCAGCCTGCGGACAGGGGGAGCCTACGAGCAGTACTTC	CASSLRTGGAYEQYF	TRBJ2-7	TRBV6-5	TRBD1	NA
TGTGCCAGCTCACCCCCCGGGGGCAATCAGCCCCAGCATTTT	CASSPPGGNQPQHF	TRBJ1-5	TRBV18	NA	NA
TGCGCCAGCAGTTACATGACAGGGGCGGGACAGCCCCAGCATTTT	CASSYMTGAGQPQHF	TRBJ1-5	TRBV10-2	TRBD1	NA